A selection of T cell receptor beta chains follows, all from one sample in a study of T cell changes during pregnancy in multiple sclerosis. The assay was immunoSEQ multiplex PCR, and TCRdb's table has in-frame clones only and misses some. The table includes roughly 100,000 clones, 75% to 95% detected once. Sequencing was performed on peripheral blood, taken after pregnancy. The source of these receptors is a female donor in good health, enrolled as a control in a pregnancy study. The CDR3 runs from the conserved cysteine through the conserved F or W. D genes are given only for firm matches. Not all rows give a size; the values are once, few, many and, for expanded clones, a class.

D: .; J: TRBJ2-3; V: TRBV7-9; size: once; CDR3: CASSLLRDTQYF; DNA: TGTGCCAGCAGCTTACTCAGGGATACGCAGTATTTT
D: .; J: TRBJ2-3; V: TRBV2; size: .; CDR3: CASNRQLTDTQYF; DNA: TGTGCCTCAAACCGACAGCTCACAGATACGCAGTATTTT
D: .; J: TRBJ1-6; V: TRBV7-2; size: .; CDR3: CASSLDSQTPGVPLHF; DNA: TGTGCCAGCAGCTTAGACTCCCAGACGCCCGGGGTACCCCTCCACTTT
D: .; J: TRBJ1-1; V: TRBV29-1; size: .; CDR3: CSVDWARGRDTEAFF; DNA: TGCAGCGTTGATTGGGCTAGGGGGAGGGACACTGAAGCTTTCTTT
D: .; J: TRBJ1-4; V: TRBV12-5; size: .; CDR3: CASGLLIGATNEKLFF; DNA: TGTGCTAGTGGTTTGTTAATAGGGGCAACTAATGAAAAACTGTTTTTT
D: .; J: TRBJ1-2; V: TRBV18; size: .; CDR3: CASSPKAVGRDGSGYTF; DNA: TGTGCCAGCTCCCCAAAGGCGGTCGGTAGGGACGGGAGTGGCTACACCTTC
D: TRBD1; J: TRBJ1-2; V: TRBV6-1; size: .; CDR3: CASSERGGGMRGGYTF; DNA: TGTGCCAGCAGTGAAAGAGGGGGCGGTATGAGGGGTGGCTACACCTTC
D: .; J: TRBJ1-5; V: TRBV30; size: .; CDR3: CAWSVALSNQPQHF; DNA: TGTGCCTGGAGTGTAGCCCTAAGCAATCAGCCCCAGCATTTT
D: .; J: TRBJ2-7; V: TRBV7-2; size: .; CDR3: CASSPNYEQYF; DNA: TGTGCCAGCAGCCCCAACTACGAGCAGTACTTC
D: .; J: TRBJ2-1; V: TRBV5-1; size: .; CDR3: CASSPQGAQGDEQFF; DNA: TGCGCCAGCAGCCCACAGGGTGCTCAGGGCGATGAGCAGTTCTTC
D: TRBD1; J: TRBJ2-5; V: TRBV19; size: .; CDR3: CASRKTGEETQYF; DNA: TGTGCCAGTAGGAAGACAGGGGAAGAGACCCAGTACTTC
D: TRBD2; J: TRBJ2-1; V: TRBV5-6; size: .; CDR3: CASSLIAGELPYNEQFF; DNA: TGTGCCAGCAGCTTGATAGCGGGGGAGCTGCCCTACAATGAGCAGTTCTTC
D: TRBD1; J: TRBJ1-5; V: TRBV28; size: once; CDR3: CASSPTTGKSQPQHF; DNA: TGTGCCAGCAGTCCGACGACAGGGAAGAGTCAGCCCCAGCATTTT
D: .; J: TRBJ1-1; V: TRBV10-3; size: .; CDR3: CAIRWAFLGVGTEAFF; DNA: TGTGCCATCAGATGGGCCTTCCTGGGTGTGGGCACTGAAGCTTTCTTT
D: .; J: TRBJ2-1; V: TRBV7-3; size: .; CDR3: CASSFQGPWPQFF; DNA: TGTGCCAGCAGCTTCCAGGGGCCCTGGCCGCAGTTCTTC
D: TRBD1; J: TRBJ2-4; V: TRBV28; size: .; CDR3: CASRPGTGGSIQYF; DNA: TGTGCCAGCAGGCCCGGGACAGGGGGAAGTATTCAGTACTTC
D: .; J: TRBJ2-2; V: TRBV5-1; size: .; CDR3: CASSLRGRSGTGELFF; DNA: TGCGCCAGCAGCTTACGCGGCCGCTCGGGAACCGGGGAGCTGTTTTTT
D: TRBD1; J: TRBJ1-1; V: TRBV11-3; size: .; CDR3: CASSPSGGMNTEAFF; DNA: TGTGCCAGCAGCCCCTCAGGGGGCATGAACACTGAAGCTTTCTTT
D: TRBD1; J: TRBJ2-1; V: TRBV2; size: .; CDR3: CASSRGSSYNEQFF; DNA: TGTGCCAGCAGCAGGGGGAGCTCCTACAATGAGCAGTTCTTC
D: .; J: TRBJ2-4; V: TRBV28; size: .; CDR3: CASRGVPPPKNIQYF; DNA: TGTGCCAGCAGGGGAGTGCCCCCCCCCAAAAACATTCAGTACTTC
D: TRBD1; J: TRBJ1-1; V: TRBV18; size: .; CDR3: CASSRAGGAVNTEAFF; DNA: TGTGCCAGCTCCCGGGCAGGGGGAGCTGTGAACACTGAAGCTTTCTTT
D: .; J: TRBJ1-1; V: TRBV4-3; size: .; CDR3: CASSRYIAGEAFF; DNA: TGCGCCAGCAGCCGCTACATAGCGGGAGAAGCTTTCTTT
D: .; J: TRBJ2-2; V: TRBV11-3; size: .; CDR3: CASSSHRNTGELFF; DNA: TGTGCCAGCAGCTCCCACAGAAACACCGGGGAGCTGTTTTTT
D: .; J: TRBJ1-5; V: TRBV5-4; size: .; CDR3: CASSIGQDQPQHF; DNA: TGTGCCAGCAGCATTGGCCAGGATCAGCCCCAGCATTTT
D: .; J: TRBJ2-3; V: TRBV9; size: .; CDR3: CASSARGVGLAGNTQYF; DNA: TGTGCCAGCAGCGCCCGAGGGGTTGGGCTCGCGGGGAATACGCAGTATTTT
D: TRBD1; J: TRBJ2-7; V: TRBV5-5; size: .; CDR3: CASSGQGPYSYEQYF; DNA: TGTGCCAGCAGCGGACAGGGCCCCTACTCCTACGAGCAGTACTTC
D: .; J: TRBJ2-1; V: TRBV5-1; size: .; CDR3: CASSLRGLSNEQFF; DNA: TGCGCCAGCAGCCTTAGGGGACTCTCCAATGAGCAGTTCTTC
D: TRBD2; J: TRBJ2-7; V: TRBV5-1; size: .; CDR3: CASSWIAGGSYEQYF; DNA: TGCGCCAGCAGCTGGATAGCGGGGGGGTCCTACGAGCAGTACTTC